This TCR beta chain is from a study of blood T cell repertoires in COVID-19. About the research overall: The United States, Italy and Spain supplied acute and convalescent COVID-19 samples.

After removal of 0 bases from V and 5 bases from J, the junction contained 5 bases not matched to a gene. Germline assignment: CDR1 MNHNS and CDR2 SASEGT. CDR3 length: 15 amino acids. Assay: immunoSEQ multiplex PCR; the TCRdb copy retains only in-frame clones and omits some. The sample yields about 320,000 clones, roughly 85% seen once. The sequencing sample was made of peripheral blood. The TCR comes from a human donor in a cohort sampled during active COVID-19. The chain uses TRBV6-1 and TRBJ1-1; TRBD1 aligns across 8 bases. The CDR3 DNA follows: TGTGCCAGCAGTGAAGCGGCCAGGGGGCTAACTGAAGCTTTCTTT. Amino acid sequence: CASSEAARGLTEAFF.